This TCR beta chain comes out of a study of shared clonotypes between healthy human individuals. Study results and limitations: Among non-shared clonotypes, generation probabilities were lower than among those shared by all four donors.

Germline CDR1 MNHEY, CDR2 SMNVEV (reference sequence). Germline trimming cut 7 bases from V and 3 bases from J; bases unmatched to any gene: 13. This CDR3 spans 17 amino acids. This clone was found once. Its antigen is undetermined. The authors ran the assay at deep level. Assay used: immunoSEQ multiplex PCR; TCRdb lists only in-frame clones, some missing. This table holds 1 million to 1.3 million clones, approximately 80% found once. The receptor was isolated from a man aged 18 to 29 in good health. Some clones in this sample may be carry-over from other donors' samples. The rearrangement joins TRBV27 to TRBJ2-3; 10 bases are a match to TRBD2. The sample was memory CD4+ T cells from PBMCs. As for subset: CD45RA-negative fraction. The CDR3 loop reads CASKLAGKGPGTDTQYF. The CDR3, as DNA: TGTGCCAGCAAACTAGCGGGGAAGGGTCCCGGGACAGATACGCAGTATTTT.